The sequence of this T cell receptor (beta chain) was determined in a study of PD-L1 blockade in urothelial cancer. Trimming at V came to 5 bases and at J to 3 bases, leaving 5 bases not matched to a gene. CDR3 length equals 14 residues. Germline loops: CDR1 SGHTA, CDR2 FQGNSA. The time point is: peripheral blood 6 weeks after treatment start. Method: immunoSEQ multiplex PCR; TCRdb's copy keeps in-frame clones and lacks some. The sample has around 100,000 clones; about 91% are singletons. The chain carries TRBV7-2 and TRBJ2-3, with 7 positions matching TRBD1. The TCR comes from a man in his fifties or sixties with urothelial cancer. The sample here was PBMCs, taken around atezolizumab (anti-PD-L1) treatment. CDR3 nucleotide sequence: TGTGCCAGCAGCCACCGACAGGGTACAGATACGCAGTATTTT. Residues: CASSHRQGTDTQYF.